This TCR beta chain was sequenced during a study of cytomegalovirus exposure and HLA in healthy donors. Study outcomes and limitations: In a later analysis, specific HLA alleles were associated with 15,000 to 20,000 TCR beta sequences at a 0.05 false discovery rate.

The PCR employed 60 Vbeta primers together with 13 Jbeta primers. TCRdb's copy holds only in-frame clones and misses some; the assay was immunoSEQ multiplex PCR. The table has 200,000 to 250,000 clones, around 85% seen once. This clone was counted between two and nine times. The antigen is undetermined. Specimen: PBMCs. The sequence was collected from a man in his fifties in good health and CMV-seronegative.

CDR3 DNA: TGTGCCAGCATTAGGAACACTGAAGCTTTCTTT. Its translation: CASIRNTEAFF. The chain uses TRBV6-5 and TRBJ1-1; D remains unclear. Germline CDR1 MNHEY, CDR2 SVGAGI. This CDR3 comprises 11 residues. V was trimmed by 7 bases and J by 1 base, leaving 4 bases between them.